This record covers a single TCR beta chain. It lacks a known antigen. No clone much larger than this one lies a single base away; base qualities are absent. Per the publication, the time point label means: about 28 days (+/-7) after the second vaccine dose. Reading the label with the study, this specimen's treatment or condition is: meningococcal conjugate vaccine given as trial control. Vaccinee samples were obtained from the UK trials COV001 and COV002, which included a single-blind randomized controlled phase 2/3 trial of AZD1222 (ChAdOx1 nCoV-19) in healthy adults. Trial participant PBMC samples were collected at day 0 and day 28 after the second dose for TCRbeta chain sequencing. The data derive from a study of T cell responses to AZD1222 COVID-19 vaccine (dated by TCRdb to about 2021). Notes on the research overall: TCR sequencing covered over 230 trial participants: roughly 200 given two doses of AZD1222 and 26 given two doses of MenACWY control vaccine. Trial participants were enrolled into age subgroups of 18-55, 56-69 and 70-plus years, which contained roughly 150, 30 and 60 TCR-sequenced participants, respectively.

The CDR3 regions of human TCRbeta chains were analyzed by immunosequencing. The authors' analysis ran thus. TCRs in the repertoires were compared against a reference library of SARS-CoV-2-specific TCRs that had been generated with the MIRA antigen-specificity platform. Breadth was defined as the fraction of unique TCRs that were SARS-CoV-2-associated, and depth was defined as the fraction of total T cells that were SARS-CoV-2-associated. Using the MIRA data, every spike-specific TCR was mapped to the spike region that the TCR reacted to and assigned to either a CD4 or a CD8 class. Log10-transformed breadth and depth values were compared by one-way ANOVA with Sidak's multiple comparisons tests. The source is immuneACCESS, and TCRdb retained only in-frame sequences with V and J called. Part of the clones is not carried over; for the studies checked, unresolved V genes explain less than half of this, and the remainder is unexplained. Clone size and the V and J calls come from that table; the DNA yielded D and trimming. The sample records 130,000 or so clones, 85% of which are singletons. Approximately 8% of the sample is taken by the ten largest.

What the authors observed across the whole study: Because no day 14 peak-response samples were available, repertoires were characterized only after the peak T cell response. Nearly half of unique spike-specific TCRs reportedly recognized epitopes outside regions mutated in the B.1.351 and B.1.1.7 variants. Spike-specific TCR breadth and depth rose significantly after two AZD1222 doses compared with day 0 and with MenACWY recipients. CD4 TCRs associated with the vaccine covered the entire spike protein, and the dominant responses were in regions 160-218 and 743-854. Participants were mostly white British, with more females than males. The authors suggested clonal diversity may have been underestimated. In the small 56-69-year group, the increase in depth fell short of significance, most likely because of low power. Only 5 to 7 AZD1222 recipients were SARS-CoV-2 seropositive at baseline, limiting conclusions about previously exposed vaccinees.

This TCR came from an adult who received the MenACWY meningococcal vaccine as a control. This specimen consisted of peripheral blood, obtained 28 days after the second dose of the MenACWY control vaccine.

Read as DNA, the sequence is TGTGCCAGTAGTATGCGAAGGCGGAACACTGAAGCTTTCTTT. It is translated as CASSMRRRNTEAFF. This chain joins TRBV19 to TRBJ1-1, with no reliable assignment of the D segment. V gives up 3 bases and J gives up 1 base, and the segment between their germline ends measures 9 bases. From a lookup of the germline V gene (reference sequence), CDR1 and CDR2 are LNHDA and SQIVND. CDR3 length: 14 amino acids, cysteine to phenylalanine. Just the 42-base CDR3 DNA is kept, in frame starting at base 1.